This passage covers 22 T cell receptor beta chains from one sample sequenced in a study of blood T cell repertoires in COVID-19. Data came from immunoSEQ multiplex PCR; TCRdb stores just in-frame clones and leaves some out. The sample comprises hundreds of thousands of clones, less than 90% of which are singletons, and 7.8% rests with the top ten. The sequencing input was peripheral blood. Receptors were obtained from a woman between 50 and 59 years old with COVID-19, enrolled during active disease.

This chain links TRBV29-1 with TRBJ2-7, with 10 bases matching TRBD2. Germline-derived CDR1 and CDR2 are SQVTM and ANQGSEA. There are 14 residues in the CDR3. V gave up 6 bases and J gave up 6 bases; unmatched junction bases: 11. The CDR3 region is CSVQPGLATGEQYF. The CDR3 bases are TGCAGCGTCCAACCGGGACTAGCGACAGGCGAGCAGTACTTC.

The rearrangement uses TRBV5-1 and TRBJ1-5; possibly TRBD1 for D (5 bases). The CDR3 extends over 15 amino acids. Trimming took 3 bases from V and 7 from J, leaving 17 bases between them. Germline V lookup: CDR1 SGHRS, CDR2 YFSETQ. This CDR3 reads CASSSPIGGGQPQHF. Written as DNA, the CDR3 is TGCGCCAGCAGCTCCCCGATCGGGGGAGGACAGCCCCAGCATTTT. The whole variable domain, filled in from reference TRBV5-1 and TRBJ1-5, reads KAGVTQTPRYLIKTRGQQVTLSCSPISGHRSVSWYQQTPGQGLQFLFEYFSETQRNKGNFPGRFSGRQFSNSRSEMNVSTLELGDSALYLCASSSPIGGGQPQHFGDGTRLSIL.

The chain has TRBV5-6 and TRBJ2-1; 7 positions agree with TRBD2. This CDR3 has 14 residues. The germline gives CDR1 SGHDT, CDR2 YYEEEE. The V gene end was trimmed by 2 bases and the J gene end by 10 bases; junction bases not matched to a gene: 9. CDR3 in amino acids: CASSFPSGGKEQFF. Written as DNA, the CDR3 is TGTGCCAGCAGCTTCCCCTCGGGGGGTAAGGAGCAGTTCTTC. Combining the CDR3 with reference TRBV5-6 and TRBJ2-1 gives the whole variable domain DAGVTQSPTHLIKTRGQQVTLRCSPKSGHDTVSWYQQALGQGPQFIFQYYEEEERQRGNFPDRFSGHQFPNYSSELNVNALLLGDSALYLCASSFPSGGKEQFFGPGTRLTVL.

This chain links TRBV30 with TRBJ1-3; the match to TRBD1 covers 7 bases. The CDR3 is 17 amino acids. Per the germline V gene, CDR1 is GTSNPN and CDR2 is SVGIG (reference sequence). V lost 4 bases, J lost 0 bases, and 12 bases stayed unmatched. The CDR3 sequence: CAWTIGGRLSSGNTIYF. DNA for the CDR3: TGTGCCTGGACCATAGGGGGCAGGCTAAGCTCTGGAAACACCATATATTTT. Together with reference TRBV30 and TRBJ1-3, the CDR3 gives the full variable domain: SQTIHQWPATLVQPVGSPLSLECTVEGTSNPNLYWYRQAAGRGLQLLFYSVGIGQISSEVPQNLSASRPQDRQFILSSKKLLLSDSGFYLCAWTIGGRLSSGNTIYFGEGSWLTVV.

This clone was detected a few times. The chain couples TRBV7-3 to TRBJ2-2; perhaps TRBD2 as D (5 bases). The CDR3 has 16 residues. V lost 5 bases to trimming and J lost 0 bases, with 13 bases between them. Germline CDR1 SGHTA, CDR2 FQGTGA. The CDR3 loop reads CASSPRGASNTGELFF. CDR3 coding DNA: TGTGCCAGCAGCCCTCGGGGTGCCTCGAACACCGGGGAGCTGTTTTTT.

J is TRBJ1-2 and V is TRBV6-5; TRBD1 agrees at 9 bases. The CDR3 is 14 amino acids. The ends lost 5 bases at V and 4 bases at J; junction bases unmatched: 5. Germline CDR1 and CDR2: MNHEY and SVGAGI. In DNA, the CDR3 is TGTGCCAGCAGTCCTGGGACAGGGACCTATGGCTACACCTTC. Its protein product is CASSPGTGTYGYTF.

V usage is TRBV5-1 and J usage is TRBJ1-4; D perhaps matches TRBD1 (6 bases). Trimming cost V 4 bases and J 8 bases, with 21 bases left between them. Germline V lookup: CDR1 SGHRS, CDR2 YFSETQ. The CDR3 consists of 16 residues. The CDR3 coding sequence is TGCGCCAGCAGCCAAAGTACAACACAGGGAGCCGAAAAACTGTTTTTT. This encodes CASSQSTTQGAEKLFF.

The chain uses TRBV7-9 and TRBJ1-1, with 9 bases matching TRBD1. V dropped 5 bases and J dropped 0; count of bases not matched to a gene: 4. This CDR3 is 15 amino acids long. Germline V gene data show CDR1 as SEHNR and CDR2 as FQNEAQ (reference sequence). CDR3 loop: CASSPRDRVNTEAFF. Written as DNA, the CDR3 is TGTGCCAGCAGCCCCCGGGACAGGGTGAACACTGAAGCTTTCTTT.

This clone was seen only once. The V call is TRBV11-2, the J call TRBJ2-1; D possibly corresponds to TRBD2 (6 bases). V was pared by 4 bases and J by 10 bases, with 11 bases between. The CDR3 loop spans 12 amino acids. Germline-derived CDR1 and CDR2 are SGHAT and FQNNGV. This chain's CDR3 is CASSWRDGEQFF. CDR3 bases: TGTGCCAGCAGCTGGAGGGACGGCGAGCAGTTCTTC. Supplemented by reference TRBV11-2 and TRBJ2-1, the full variable domain reads EAGVAQSPRYKIIEKRQSVAFWCNPISGHATLYWYQQILGQGPKLLIQFQNNGVVDDSQLPKDRFSAERLKGVDSTLKIQPAKLEDSAVYLCASSWRDGEQFFGPGTRLTVL.

CDR3 amino acids: CATSDPGGYEQYF. The CDR3 bases are TGTGCCACCAGTGATCCAGGGGGTTACGAGCAGTACTTC. The rearrangement uses TRBV24-1 and TRBJ2-7, with 7 bases matching TRBD1. The CDR3 totals 13 residues. Germline V gene sequence: CDR1 KGHDR, CDR2 SFDVKD. V shed 3 bases and J 4 bases; nucleotides not matched to a gene: 2.

V gene TRBV6-5 combines with J gene TRBJ1-2; weak D call: TRBD1 (6 bases). The germline V gene has CDR1 MNHEY and CDR2 SVGAGI. The V gene lost 6 bases and the J gene lost 7 bases, with 18 bases spanning the gap. The CDR3 is made up of 14 amino acids. The CDR3 DNA is TGTGCCAGCAGCTACCGGACAGATTCCGGTGGCTACACCTTC. It codes for CASSYRTDSGGYTF.

The gene calls are TRBV5-4 and TRBJ1-2; 7 bases align to TRBD1. Germline loops: CDR1 SGHNT, CDR2 YYREEE (reference sequence). The V gene end was trimmed by 0 bases and the J gene end by 7 bases; junction bases not matched to a gene: 9. The CDR3 covers 15 residues. CDR3 loop: CASSLGQGNLLGYTF. DNA of the CDR3: TGTGCCAGCAGCTTGGGACAGGGAAACTTACTTGGCTACACCTTC.

The chain carries TRBV11-2 and TRBJ2-3; 14 bases are shared with TRBD2. With V trimmed by 5 bases and J by 5 bases, 6 bases remained unmatched. The CDR3 is 16 amino acids. Germline-derived CDR1 and CDR2 are SGHAT and FQNNGV. CDR3 in DNA: TGTGCCAGCAGCCTACGACTAGCGGGGGGGAGAGATACGCAGTATTTT. Amino acids: CASSLRLAGGRDTQYF.

This clone was detected only a few times. The rearrangement links TRBV4-2 to TRBJ2-7; 8 bases align to TRBD2. This CDR3 region has 15 residues. The V gene's germline CDR1 is LGHNA and CDR2 YNFKEQ. V was clipped by 0 bases and J by 4 bases; unmatched bases: 5. In nucleotides, the CDR3 is TGTGCCAGCAGCCAAGAAGGGACTAGGGGATACGAGCAGTACTTC. This codes for CASSQEGTRGYEQYF.

This rearrangement joins TRBV6-5 to TRBJ1-2; tentative D call: TRBD1 (5 bases). CDR1 is MNHEY and CDR2 is SVGAGI in the germline V gene. Trimming left V 8 bases short and J 2 bases short, with 18 bases between. The CDR3 spans 15 residues. The CDR3 nucleotides read TGTGCCAGCCTAAGGGCCGGGCGGGGCAACTATGGCTACACCTTC. It translates to CASLRAGRGNYGYTF.

The chain couples TRBV9 to TRBJ2-7; 10 bases agree with TRBD1. CDR1 and CDR2 (germline): SGDLS, YYNGEE. V was pared by 4 bases and J by 2 bases, with 9 bases of the junction left unmatched. This CDR3 contains 16 residues. The CDR3 sequence: CASSSTVDRGTYEQYF. The CDR3 region has the DNA TGTGCCAGCAGCTCGACCGTGGACAGGGGGACCTACGAGCAGTACTTC.

The chain is built from TRBV5-6 and TRBJ2-1, with 10 nucleotides matching TRBD2. Germline CDR1 SGHDT, CDR2 YYEEEE. V was pared by 3 bases and J by 8 bases, with 11 bases of the junction left unmatched. The CDR3 is 16 amino acids. CDR3 sequence (DNA): TGTGCCAGCAGCTGGGAGCTAGCGGGGGCCGGGGATGAGCAGTTCTTC. Translating it yields CASSWELAGAGDEQFF.

The rearrangement joins TRBV11-3 to TRBJ2-1; 12 bases are shared with TRBD2. CDR1 and CDR2 from the germline V gene are SGHNT and YENEEA. The CDR3 has 19 amino acids. After removal of 1 base from V and 6 bases from J, the junction contained 13 bases not matched to a gene. The CDR3 loop is CASSLALGLAGGPGNEQFF. CDR3 DNA sequence: TGTGCCAGCAGCTTAGCCCTAGGGCTAGCGGGGGGGCCCGGCAATGAGCAGTTCTTC.

This rearrangement joins TRBV5-6 to TRBJ1-5, with D possibly being TRBD1 (5 bases). Trimming left V 2 bases short and J 0 bases short, with 12 bases between. Germline loops: CDR1 SGHDT, CDR2 YYEEEE. The CDR3 sequence is 16 residues long. CDR3 DNA: TGTGCCAGCAGCTTATACAGGCCTTATAGCAATCAGCCCCAGCATTTT. As protein: CASSLYRPYSNQPQHF.

The rearrangement joins TRBV24-1 to TRBJ2-5; D not resolved. The V end was cut by 9 bases, the J end by 4 bases, with 8 bases between. The CDR3 consists of 11 residues. Germline V gene data show CDR1 as KGHDR and CDR2 as SFDVKD. The CDR3 nucleotides are TGTGCCACCCAGGATGGAGAGACCCAGTACTTC. It yields the protein CATQDGETQYF.

The chain links TRBV6-5 to TRBJ1-5, with TRBD1 identical over 7 bases. In germline, CDR1 is MNHEY, CDR2 SVGAGI. This CDR3 has 15 amino acids. Germline trimming cut 2 bases from V and 7 bases from J; bases unmatched to any gene: 8. DNA for the CDR3: TGTGCCAGCAGTTACGACAGGGTGAAAGGGCAGCCCCAGCATTTT. It encodes CASSYDRVKGQPQHF.

The rearrangement uses TRBV10-3 and TRBJ1-1, with D possibly being TRBD1 (6 bases). This CDR3 is built from 12 residues. Trimming removed 9 bases from V and 2 bases from J, with 10 bases in between. CDR1 and CDR2 from the germline V gene are ENHRY and SYGVKD. CDR3 loop: CAIGTSNTEAFF. The CDR3 bases are TGTGCCATTGGGACATCAAACACTGAAGCTTTCTTT.